One TCR beta chain is described in this entry. Its antigen is not known. These data belong to a study of shared clonotypes between healthy human individuals. About the study: Samples came from two female and three male donors aged 18 to 49.

Regarding the study as a whole: Rarefaction revealed incomplete sorted-subset sequencing despite large depth.

Germline values: CDR1 SGHTA, CDR2 FQGNSA. The CDR3 spans 17 residues. The V and J ends lost 5 bases and 0 bases respectively, with 17 bases between them. Profiling relied on immunoSEQ multiplex PCR, and the TCRdb table lists in-frame clones only, not all of them. This table holds millions of clones, over 85% found once. Division of CD4+ cells produced a CD45RA+ naive subset and a CD45RA-negative memory subset. This sequence originates from a man between 18 and 35 years old in good health. Some clones in this sample may be carry-over from other donors' samples. This sequence joins TRBV7-2 and TRBJ1-5; the D gene is possibly TRBD1 (5 bases). Sequencing was done on a sample of naive CD4+ T cells from PBMCs. Sample subset: CD45RA+ positively selected. CDR3 protein: CASSPKGTAYSNQPQHF. CDR3 coding DNA: TGTGCCAGCAGCCCGAAAGGGACGGCATATAGCAATCAGCCCCAGCATTTT.